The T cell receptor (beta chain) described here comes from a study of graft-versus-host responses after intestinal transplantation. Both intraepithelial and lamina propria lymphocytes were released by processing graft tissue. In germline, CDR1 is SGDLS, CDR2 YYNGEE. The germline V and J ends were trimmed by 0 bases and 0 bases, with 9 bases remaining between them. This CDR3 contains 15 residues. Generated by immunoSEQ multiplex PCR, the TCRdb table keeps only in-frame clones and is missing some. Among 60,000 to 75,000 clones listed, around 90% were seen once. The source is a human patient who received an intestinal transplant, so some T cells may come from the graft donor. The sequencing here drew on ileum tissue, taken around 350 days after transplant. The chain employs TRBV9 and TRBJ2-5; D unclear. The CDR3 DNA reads TGTGCCAGCAGCGTAGATGGGTGGTACCAAGAGACCCAGTACTTC. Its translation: CASSVDGWYQETQYF.